The 9 T cell receptor beta chains presented below share a single source sample, sequenced in a study of OX40 agonist ivuxolimab in advanced cancers. Some clones are missing from TCRdb's copy, which holds only in-frame ones; the method was immunoSEQ multiplex PCR. Here the sample spans 20,000 to 30,000 clones, approximately 85% being singletons. Sample: CD4+ or CD8+ T cells sorted from blood, taken in a trial of the OX40 agonist ivuxolimab. The origin of the receptors is an adult with an advanced solid tumor such as melanoma, head and neck, liver or kidney cancer.

The genes are TRBV7-6 and TRBJ2-1; 10 bases match TRBD2. Germline V gene lookup returns CDR1 SGHVS and CDR2 FNYEAQ. The ends lost 5 bases at V and 7 bases at J; junction bases unmatched: 29. The CDR3 extends over 22 amino acids. In nucleotides, the CDR3 is TGTGCCAGCAGCGTCGCCGGGGATGAGGTTAGCGGGGGGTCGGCTGTTGGTAATGAGCAGTTCTTC. Translated, it gives CASSVAGDEVSGGSAVGNEQFF.

The sample holds a few counts of this clone. The V gene is TRBV6-5, the J gene TRBJ1-4, with 7 bases matching TRBD1. J lost 10 bases, V lost 5 bases, and 10 bases had no gene match. Germline loops: CDR1 MNHEY, CDR2 SVGAGI. The CDR3 is 14 residues long. The CDR3 region is CASSHRGMVGKLFF. CDR3 sequence (DNA): TGTGCCAGCAGTCACAGGGGAATGGTAGGAAAACTGTTTTTT.

This chain joins TRBV6-5 and TRBJ2-5, with TRBD1 identical over 10 bases. Trimming at V came to 5 bases and at J to 4 bases, leaving 7 bases not matched to a gene. Per the germline V gene, CDR1 is MNHEY and CDR2 is SVGAGI. The CDR3 sequence is 15 residues long. CDR3: CASSGRTGGGETQYF. Written as DNA, the CDR3 is TGTGCCAGCAGTGGTCGGACAGGGGGTGGAGAGACCCAGTACTTC.

The gene calls are TRBV7-9 and TRBJ2-7; D may be TRBD1 or TRBD2 (5 bases each). Per germline, CDR1 SEHNR and CDR2 FQNEAQ (reference sequence). This CDR3 has 14 amino acids. Trimming cost V 0 bases and J 5 bases, with 11 bases left between them. For the CDR3, the DNA is TGTGCCAGCAGCTTAGCGGGGACGGTGGACGAGCAGTACTTC. It is translated as CASSLAGTVDEQYF.

This clone was seen a few times. The CDR3 coding sequence is TGTGCCAGCCAGGTCAGGGGCGGCTACACCTTC. This codes for CASQVRGGYTF. The V call is TRBV2, the J call TRBJ1-2; tentative D call: TRBD1 (6 bases). Germline loops: CDR1 SNHLY, CDR2 FYNNEI. The CDR3 covers 11 residues. Trimming stripped 8 bases from V and 8 bases from J, with 12 bases between.

This chain links TRBV9 with TRBJ2-3; TRBD2 matches at 11 bases. The CDR3 runs 18 residues. The germline V gene has CDR1 SGDLS and CDR2 YYNGEE. J was trimmed by 3 bases and V by 3 bases; bases with no gene match: 12. CDR3 coding DNA: TGTGCCAGCAGCGACCCCCCGAGACTAGCGGGAAGTACAGATACGCAGTATTTT. It codes for CASSDPPRLAGSTDTQYF.

The chain couples TRBV9 to TRBJ2-7, with a tentative D call TRBD1 (6 bases). The CDR3 spans 13 residues. With 0 bases removed from V and 5 bases from J, the gap between germline ends came to 9 bases. CDR1 and CDR2 (germline): SGDLS, YYNGEE. The CDR3 DNA reads TGTGCCAGCAGCGTAGGGGACAACCACGAGCAGTACTTC. Residues: CASSVGDNHEQYF.

This clone has a single count. The chain combines TRBV29-1 with TRBJ2-5, with D perhaps matching TRBD1 or TRBD2 (6 bases each). The length of the CDR3 is 12 residues. V gave up 7 bases and J gave up 5 bases, with 14 bases separating them. Germline V CDR1 and CDR2: SQVTM, ANQGSEA. The CDR3 here is CSARGGGETQYF. The CDR3 region has the DNA TGCAGCGCCCGCGGAGGGGGGGAGACCCAGTACTTC.

The V call is TRBV6-5, the J call TRBJ2-3, with 11 bases lining up with TRBD2. Germline V gene data show CDR1 as MNHEY and CDR2 as SVGAGI. The CDR3 runs to 15 residues. After removal of 5 bases from V and 2 bases from J, the junction contained 3 bases not matched to a gene. The CDR3 reads CASSRLAGYTDTQYF. The CDR3, as DNA: TGTGCCAGCAGTAGACTAGCGGGATACACAGATACGCAGTATTTT.